The following is a TCR beta chain sequence with its context. This entry comes from a study of shared clonotypes between healthy human individuals. CDR3 length: 14 amino acids. The germline V gene encodes CDR1 SGDLS and CDR2 YYNGEE. Trimming removed 6 bases from V and 0 bases from J, with 10 bases in between. The naive CD8 subset, CD45RO-negative cells positively selected for CCR7, excluded terminally differentiated effector memory CD45RA+ cells. All donors were healthy HIV-negative adults lacking recent acute infections or vaccinations. Only Caucasian adults living in Nashville, Tennessee made up the donor group. At deep level, the assay was performed. Each cell subset's genomic DNA was divided evenly among several immunoSEQ plates. The protocol was immunoSEQ multiplex PCR, while the TCRdb copy is restricted to in-frame clones and leaves out a portion. The repertoire holds around 2,000,000 clones, with approximately 95% as singletons.

The rearrangement uses TRBV9 and TRBJ2-1; perhaps TRBD1 as D (7 bases). Sequenced sample: naive CD8+ T cells sorted from blood. This TCR was sampled from a man in his late teens or twenties in good health. DNA of the CDR3: TGTGCCAGCACGGGGGACAGCTCCTACAATGAGCAGTTCTTC. Translating it yields CASTGDSSYNEQFF.